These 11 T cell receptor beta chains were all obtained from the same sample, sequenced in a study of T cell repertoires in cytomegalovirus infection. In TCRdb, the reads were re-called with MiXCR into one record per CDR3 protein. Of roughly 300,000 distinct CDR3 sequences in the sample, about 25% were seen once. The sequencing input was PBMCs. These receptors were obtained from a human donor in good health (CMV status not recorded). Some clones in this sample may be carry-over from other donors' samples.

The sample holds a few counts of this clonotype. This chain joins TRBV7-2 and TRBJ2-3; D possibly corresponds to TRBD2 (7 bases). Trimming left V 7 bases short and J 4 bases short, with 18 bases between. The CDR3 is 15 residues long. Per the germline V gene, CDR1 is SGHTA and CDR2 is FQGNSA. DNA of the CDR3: TGTGCCAGCAAACGACCGGGCGGGGGCGCAGATACGCAGTATTTT. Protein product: CASKRPGGGADTQYF.

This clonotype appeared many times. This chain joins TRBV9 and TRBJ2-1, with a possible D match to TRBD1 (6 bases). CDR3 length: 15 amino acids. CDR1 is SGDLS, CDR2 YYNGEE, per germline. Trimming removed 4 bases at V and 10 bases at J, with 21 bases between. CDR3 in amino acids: CASSHGQPPSGEQFF. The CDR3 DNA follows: TGTGCCAGCAGCCATGGACAGCCCCCCTCGGGCGAGCAGTTCTTC. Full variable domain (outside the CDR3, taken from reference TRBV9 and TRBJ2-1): DSGVTQTPKHLITATGQRVTLRCSPRSGDLSVYWYQQSLDQGLQFLIQYYNGEERAKGNILERFSAQQFPDLHSELNLSSLELGDSALYFCASSHGQPPSGEQFFGPGTRLTVL.

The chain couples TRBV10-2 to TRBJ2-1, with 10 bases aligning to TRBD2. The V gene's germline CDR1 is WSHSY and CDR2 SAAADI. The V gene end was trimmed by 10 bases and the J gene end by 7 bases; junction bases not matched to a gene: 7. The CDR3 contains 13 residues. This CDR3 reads CATQLAGANEQFF. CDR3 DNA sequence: TGCGCCACCCAGCTAGCGGGAGCTAATGAGCAGTTCTTC.

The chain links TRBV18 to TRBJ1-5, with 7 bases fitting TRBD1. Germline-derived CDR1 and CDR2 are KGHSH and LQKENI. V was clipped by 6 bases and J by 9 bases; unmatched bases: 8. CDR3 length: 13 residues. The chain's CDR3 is CASSPDRARPQHF. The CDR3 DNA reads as TGTGCCAGCTCTCCCGACAGGGCGCGGCCCCAGCATTTT.

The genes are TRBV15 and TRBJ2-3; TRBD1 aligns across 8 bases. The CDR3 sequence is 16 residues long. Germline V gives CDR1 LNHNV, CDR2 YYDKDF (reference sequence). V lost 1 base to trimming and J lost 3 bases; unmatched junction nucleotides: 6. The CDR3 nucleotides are TGTGCCACCAGCAGAGCCGAAGGACAGGGAACAGATACGCAGTATTTT. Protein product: CATSRAEGQGTDTQYF.

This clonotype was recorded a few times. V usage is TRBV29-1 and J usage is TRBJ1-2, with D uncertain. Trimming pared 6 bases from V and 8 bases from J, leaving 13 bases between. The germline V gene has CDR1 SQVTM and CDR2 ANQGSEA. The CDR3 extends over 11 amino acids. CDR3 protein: CSVLTGMGYTF. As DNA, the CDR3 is TGCAGCGTCCTCACGGGAATGGGCTACACCTTC.

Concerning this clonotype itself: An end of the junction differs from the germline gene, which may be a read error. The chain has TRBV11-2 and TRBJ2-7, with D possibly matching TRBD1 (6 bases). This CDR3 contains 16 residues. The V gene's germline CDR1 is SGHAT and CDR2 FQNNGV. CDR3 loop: CASSLDSGTTSYEQYF. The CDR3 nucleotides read TGTGCCAGCAGCCTAGATTCCGGGACAACCTCCTACGAGCAGTACTTC.

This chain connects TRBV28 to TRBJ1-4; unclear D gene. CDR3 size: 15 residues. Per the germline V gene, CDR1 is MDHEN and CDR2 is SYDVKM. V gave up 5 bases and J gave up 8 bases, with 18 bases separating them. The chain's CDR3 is CASSPLRTNTEKLFF. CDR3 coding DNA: TGTGCCAGCAGTCCCCTACGTACAAACACCGAAAAACTGTTTTTT.

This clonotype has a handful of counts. CDR3 region: CASSPAGANYGYTF. The CDR3 nucleotides are TGTGCCAGCAGCCCGGCAGGAGCTAACTATGGCTACACCTTC. The V and J genes are TRBV7-9 and TRBJ1-2, with unresolved D. Trimming cost V 5 bases and J 0 bases, with 10 bases left between them. The V gene's germline CDR1 is SEHNR and CDR2 FQNEAQ (reference sequence). This CDR3 has 14 amino acids.

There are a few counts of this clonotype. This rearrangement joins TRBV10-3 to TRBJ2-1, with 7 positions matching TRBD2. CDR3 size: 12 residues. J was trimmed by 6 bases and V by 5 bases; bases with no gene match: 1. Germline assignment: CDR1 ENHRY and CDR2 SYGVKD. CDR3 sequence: CAISPGGNEQFF. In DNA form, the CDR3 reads TGTGCCATCAGTCCGGGGGGCAATGAGCAGTTCTTC.

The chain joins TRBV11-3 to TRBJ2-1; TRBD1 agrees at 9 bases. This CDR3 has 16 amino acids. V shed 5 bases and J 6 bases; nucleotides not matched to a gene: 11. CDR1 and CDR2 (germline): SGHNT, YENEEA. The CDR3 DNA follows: TGTGCCAGCAGCCCCATAGGACAGGGGATGGGCAATGAGCAGTTCTTC. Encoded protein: CASSPIGQGMGNEQFF.